The 7 T cell receptor beta chains listed next were all sequenced from one sample in a study of blood T cells in healthy people across ages (dated by TCRdb to between 2015 and 2016). Library preparation used 5' RACE. The run used an Illumina HiSeq 2500. A second PCR of about 6 to 12 cycles was run with a J-beta primer mix and a sample-barcoded 5' primer. TCRdb reprocessing: public reads trimmed at Q25 with fastp, clones called with MiXCR, in-frame beta chains kept. Each CDR3 protein gets just one entry, which takes the most common genes and DNA from the rows behind it. A total of approximately 680,000 distinct CDR3 sequences appear in this sample, roughly 32% of them only once. 15% to 19% of the sample belongs to the ten largest clones. The sample comprised blood. These receptors originate from a woman aged 80 or older in good health. Donor details come from another sample of the same person, matched by shared clones.

The rearrangement joins TRBV20-1 to TRBJ1-2; TRBD1 agrees at 7 bases. CDR1 and CDR2 from the germline V gene are DFQATT and SNEGSKA (reference sequence). The J segment lost 8 bases and the V segment lost 0 bases, leaving 12 bases of the junction unmatched. The CDR3 is made up of 15 amino acids. The DNA of the CDR3 is TGCAGTGCTAGAGACCCCGGGGACAGACAGCGGGGCTACACCTTC. Residues: CSARDPGDRQRGYTF.

As to this clonotype: A much larger clone lies a single base off, so this may be a read error. The V and J genes are TRBV7-3 and TRBJ2-2; D is perhaps TRBD1 (6 bases). In germline, CDR1 is SGHTA, CDR2 FQGTGA. The CDR3 is made up of 15 amino acids. The CDR3 protein is CASSSGTLNTGERFF. CDR3 DNA sequence: TGTGCCAGCAGTTCCGGGACACTGAACACCGGGGAGCGGTTTTTT.

The genes are TRBV7-2 and TRBJ1-2; D is undetermined. Trimming removed 5 bases from V and 1 base from J, with 14 bases in between. Germline CDR1 and CDR2: SGHTA and FQGNSA. The CDR3 length is 15 residues. This CDR3 reads CASSDRLGSNYGYTF. The CDR3 nucleotides read TGTGCCAGCAGCGACCGGCTAGGGAGTAACTATGGCTACACCTTC.

The chain combines TRBV4-2 with TRBJ1-1; D may be TRBD1 (6 bases). The length of the CDR3 is 14 residues. Germline CDR1 reads LGHNA; CDR2 reads YNFKEQ. The V and J ends lost 3 bases and 8 bases respectively, with 16 bases between them. The CDR3 sequence: CASSQDSERGEAFF. Written as DNA, the CDR3 is TGTGCCAGCAGCCAGGACAGTGAAAGGGGCGAAGCTTTCTTT.

This clonotype was detected many times. The rearrangement joins TRBV20-1 to TRBJ2-7; D unclear. V was clipped by 6 bases and J by 3 bases, with 9 bases between them. The CDR3 is 11 residues long. CDR1 is DFQATT and CDR2 is SNEGSKA in the germline V gene (reference sequence). This CDR3 is CSALEHYEQYF. In DNA, the CDR3 is TGCAGTGCATTGGAGCACTACGAGCAGTACTTC.

This clonotype appeared a few times. This chain uses TRBV7-2 with TRBJ1-2; D remains unclear. CDR3 length equals 14 residues. The germline V gene has CDR1 SGHTA and CDR2 FQGNSA. V was clipped by 2 bases and J by 11 bases, with 18 bases between them. The CDR3 DNA reads TGTGCCAGCAGCTTATTTATCGTCCGGAGCGGTTACACCTTC. It encodes CASSLFIVRSGYTF.

The table lists this clonotype with many counts. The chain joins TRBV6-5 to TRBJ1-2; 8 bases align to TRBD1. With 5 bases clipped from V and 13 bases from J, the junction kept 12 bases outside the gene matches. The CDR3 extends over 13 amino acids. Germline lookup yields CDR1 MNHEY and CDR2 SVGAGI. The CDR3 DNA reads as TGTGCCAGCAGTGACCCGGGACAGGCAGCGTGCACCTTC. Translated: CASSDPGQAACTF.